This T cell receptor beta chain appears in the sequencing data of a study of CD8 T cells in ankylosing spondylitis. In making TCR beta libraries, quantitative 5'-RACE with molecular barcodes was used. A single record per CDR3 protein comes from TCRdb applying MiXCR to the 5' RACE reads. Among 450,000 or so distinct CDR3 sequences, roughly 26% were seen once, and the ten largest hold about 0.92%. Remarks on this clonotype: Its specificity is not known.

The study's findings and limits: Clones tied to disease were said to be significantly enriched in matched ankylosing spondylitis synovial fluid. Disease-linked clones were CD8+ and relatively rare in peripheral blood. Several highly homologous variants made up a TCR beta motif, and this motif appeared characteristic of ankylosing spondylitis blood.

Germline V gene data show CDR1 as MNHNS and CDR2 as SASEGT. The CDR3 length is 16 residues. V lost 8 bases, J lost 5 bases, and 12 bases stayed unmatched. This rearrangement joins TRBV6-1 to TRBJ2-2; TRBD2 aligns across 9 bases. Sequenced input: blood, either unsorted or a sorted T cell fraction (not recorded which). The receptor was derived from a male donor with ankylosing spondylitis. The CDR3 reads CASFSILAGTTGELFF. The CDR3 region has the DNA TGTGCCAGCTTCTCCATACTAGCGGGCACAACCGGGGAGCTGTTTTTT.